These T cell receptor beta chains were read from a single sample in a study of lymphopenia after photon versus proton radiotherapy. Profiling relied on immunoSEQ multiplex PCR, and the TCRdb table lists in-frame clones only, not all of them. The sample includes 25,000 to 35,000 clones, roughly 90% seen only once; the top ten take roughly 6.2%. The input for sequencing was peripheral blood, taken from a patient treated with photon-based radiotherapy. These TCRs come from a woman between 50 and 59 years old with pancreatic cancer. Each CDR3 is given with its conserved first and last residue. D genes are given only for firm matches. Only some rows state a clone size, as once, few, many or a class for expanded clones.

TGTGCCAGCTCCCCAGCTGGTGCGGGGGACACCGGGGAGCTGTTTTTT | CASSPAGAGDTGELFF | TRBD2 | TRBV13 | few | TRBJ2-2 | 16
TGTGCCAGCAGCTTTCAGGGGCAGGGCGGCTACGAGCAGTACTTC | CASSFQGQGGYEQYF | NA | TRBV5-6 | NA | TRBJ2-7 | 15
TGTGCCAGCAGTTCAGGGGGTTTCTCAGGAAACACCATATATTTT | CASSSGGFSGNTIYF | TRBD1 | TRBV6-5 | NA | TRBJ1-3 | 15
TGTGCCAGCAGTGAAAGGAGGCAGGGGGGCGGTCAGCCCCAGCATTTT | CASSERRQGGGQPQHF | TRBD1 | TRBV2 | NA | TRBJ1-5 | 16
TGTGCCAGTAGTCTTCGACAGGGGTCTGGCTACACCTTC | CASSLRQGSGYTF | TRBD1 | TRBV19 | NA | TRBJ1-2 | 13
TGTGCCAGCTCACCCGGGCCCGGAGAGGGGGAGCTGTTTTTT | CASSPGPGEGELFF | NA | TRBV18 | NA | TRBJ2-2 | 14
TGTGCCAGCAGTTTATTGGCAGGCTACAATCAGCCCCAGCATTTT | CASSLLAGYNQPQHF | NA | TRBV28 | NA | TRBJ1-5 | 15
TGCGCCAGCAGCTTGGCCGGAGAGACCCAGTACTTC | CASSLAGETQYF | NA | TRBV5-1 | NA | TRBJ2-5 | 12
TGTGCCAGCAGCCGCGGACAGAACACTGAAGCTTTCTTT | CASSRGQNTEAFF | NA | TRBV7-9 | NA | TRBJ1-1 | 13
TGTGCCAGCAGTTTAGTAGGACAGGGGTCGCAGCAGTATTTT | CASSLVGQGSQQYF | TRBD1 | TRBV28 | NA | TRBJ2-3 | 14
TGCGCCAGCAGAAACCAGCGGTACCTGGGGGATACGCAGTATTTT | CASRNQRYLGDTQYF | NA | TRBV10-1 | NA | TRBJ2-3 | 15
TGTGCCAGCAGTCCGGGACTAGCGGTAAACATTCAGTACTTC | CASSPGLAVNIQYF | TRBD2 | TRBV6-5 | NA | TRBJ2-4 | 14
TGTGCCTCAACCCGGCTAGCTAACTATGGCTACACCTTC | CASTRLANYGYTF | NA | TRBV19 | few | TRBJ1-2 | 13
TGTGCCAGTAGTATTCAGGGGGACAATGAGCAGTTCTTC | CASSIQGDNEQFF | TRBD1 | TRBV19 | once | TRBJ2-1 | 13
TGCAGCGTTGAAAAGGCGGGAGGGAGGGAGACCCAGTACTTC | CSVEKAGGRETQYF | TRBD2 | TRBV29-1 | NA | TRBJ2-5 | 14
TGTGCCAGCAGCCACCCCATGCGGGTAGTTGGGCCTACCGTCAATGAGCAGTTCTTC | CASSHPMRVVGPTVNEQFF | NA | TRBV7-2 | NA | TRBJ2-1 | 19
TGTGCCAGCAGCCCTAGACTAGCGGGATCTTTAGGCTACAATGAGCAGTTCTTC | CASSPRLAGSLGYNEQFF | TRBD2 | TRBV27 | NA | TRBJ2-1 | 18
TGTGCCAGCAGCAAAGTAGACTCTCGGCGGGAAAAACTGTTTTTT | CASSKVDSRREKLFF | NA | TRBV7-9 | NA | TRBJ1-4 | 15
TGTGCCACTTCCGGGGGACTAGCGGCTATAGATACGCAGTATTTT | CATSGGLAAIDTQYF | TRBD2 | TRBV19 | NA | TRBJ2-3 | 15
TGTGCCAGCTCCGGGGGGTCTAATGAAAAACTGTTTTTT | CASSGGSNEKLFF | NA | TRBV5-4 | NA | TRBJ1-4 | 13
TGTGCCAGCAGCCAAGACGACGTTCGGTTCGGCGGGAGGGGCGCCTACAATGAGCAGTTCTTC | CASSQDDVRFGGRGAYNEQFF | TRBD2 | TRBV4-2 | NA | TRBJ2-1 | 21
TGTGCCAGTAGTATCGGTCCGGACGGGGAGCAGTTCTTC | CASSIGPDGEQFF | NA | TRBV19 | NA | TRBJ2-1 | 13
TGTGCCAGCAGCTTAAGGCCTCCTAACTATGGCTACACCTTC | CASSLRPPNYGYTF | NA | TRBV5-4 | NA | TRBJ1-2 | 14
TGCGCCAGCAGCCAGACTTGGCTCTACACAGATACGCAGTATTTT | CASSQTWLYTDTQYF | NA | TRBV4-3 | NA | TRBJ2-3 | 15
TGTGCCAGCAGTAGGACTAGCGGGAGCTCCTACGAGCAGTACTTC | CASSRTSGSSYEQYF | TRBD2 | TRBV28 | NA | TRBJ2-7 | 15
TGTGCCAGCAGTTTGTCAGCTAACACTGAAGCTTTCTTT | CASSLSANTEAFF | NA | TRBV27 | NA | TRBJ1-1 | 13
TGTGCCAGCAGCTTAGGGACTAGCGGGAGCTCCTACGAGCAGTACTTC | CASSLGTSGSSYEQYF | TRBD2 | TRBV7-2 | NA | TRBJ2-7 | 16